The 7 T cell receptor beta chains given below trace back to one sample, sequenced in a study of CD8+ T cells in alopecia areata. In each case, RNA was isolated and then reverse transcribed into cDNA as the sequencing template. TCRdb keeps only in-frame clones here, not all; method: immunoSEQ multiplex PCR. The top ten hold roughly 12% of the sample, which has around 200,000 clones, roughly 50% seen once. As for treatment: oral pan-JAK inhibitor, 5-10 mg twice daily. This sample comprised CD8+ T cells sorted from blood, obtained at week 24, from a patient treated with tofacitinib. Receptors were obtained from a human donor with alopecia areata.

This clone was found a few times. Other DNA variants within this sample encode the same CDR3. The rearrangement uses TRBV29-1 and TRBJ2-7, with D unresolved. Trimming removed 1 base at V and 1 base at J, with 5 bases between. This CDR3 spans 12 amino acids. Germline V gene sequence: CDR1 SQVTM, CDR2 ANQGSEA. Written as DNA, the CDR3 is TGCAGCGTTGAAGGAAGATCCTACGAGCAGTACTTC. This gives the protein CSVEGRSYEQYF.

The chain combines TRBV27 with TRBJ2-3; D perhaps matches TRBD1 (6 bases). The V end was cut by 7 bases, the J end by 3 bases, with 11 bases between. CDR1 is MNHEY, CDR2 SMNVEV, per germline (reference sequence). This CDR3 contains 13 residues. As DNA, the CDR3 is TGTGCCAGCACCAGGGGTGGGACAGATACGCAGTATTTT. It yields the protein CASTRGGTDTQYF.

The CDR3 nucleotides read TGCGCCAGCAGCCAAGTCGGGTCAGCAAATTCACCCCTCCACTTT. It yields the protein CASSQVGSANSPLHF. J is TRBJ1-6 and V is TRBV4-1, with D uncertain. Germline CDR1 and CDR2: MGHRA and YSYEKL. Trimming stripped 1 base from V and 7 bases from J, with 11 bases between. CDR3 length: 15 amino acids.

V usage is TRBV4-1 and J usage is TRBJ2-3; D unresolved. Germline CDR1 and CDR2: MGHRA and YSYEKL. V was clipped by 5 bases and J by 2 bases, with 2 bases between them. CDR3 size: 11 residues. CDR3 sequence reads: CASSTTDTQYF. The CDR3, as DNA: TGCGCCAGCAGCACCACAGATACGCAGTATTTT.

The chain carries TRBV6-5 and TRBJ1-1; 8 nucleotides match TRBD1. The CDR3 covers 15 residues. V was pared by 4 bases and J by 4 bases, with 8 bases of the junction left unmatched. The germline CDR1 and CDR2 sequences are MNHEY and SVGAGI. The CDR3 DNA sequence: TGTGCCAGCAGTTCCCAGGACAGGGACGGCACTGAAGCTTTCTTT. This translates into CASSSQDRDGTEAFF.

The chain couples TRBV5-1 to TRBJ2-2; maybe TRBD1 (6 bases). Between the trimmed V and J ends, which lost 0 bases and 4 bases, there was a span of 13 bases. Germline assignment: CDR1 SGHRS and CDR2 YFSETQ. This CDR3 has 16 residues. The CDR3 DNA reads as TGCGCCAGCAGCTTGGAAGGGGGATCCCGCACCGGGGAGCTGTTTTTT. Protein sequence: CASSLEGGSRTGELFF.

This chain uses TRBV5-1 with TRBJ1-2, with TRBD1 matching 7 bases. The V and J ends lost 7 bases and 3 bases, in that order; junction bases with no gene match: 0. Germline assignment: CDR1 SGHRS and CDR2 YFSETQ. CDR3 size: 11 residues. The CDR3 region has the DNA TGCGCCAGCCAGGGGGACTATGGCTACACCTTC. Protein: CASQGDYGYTF.